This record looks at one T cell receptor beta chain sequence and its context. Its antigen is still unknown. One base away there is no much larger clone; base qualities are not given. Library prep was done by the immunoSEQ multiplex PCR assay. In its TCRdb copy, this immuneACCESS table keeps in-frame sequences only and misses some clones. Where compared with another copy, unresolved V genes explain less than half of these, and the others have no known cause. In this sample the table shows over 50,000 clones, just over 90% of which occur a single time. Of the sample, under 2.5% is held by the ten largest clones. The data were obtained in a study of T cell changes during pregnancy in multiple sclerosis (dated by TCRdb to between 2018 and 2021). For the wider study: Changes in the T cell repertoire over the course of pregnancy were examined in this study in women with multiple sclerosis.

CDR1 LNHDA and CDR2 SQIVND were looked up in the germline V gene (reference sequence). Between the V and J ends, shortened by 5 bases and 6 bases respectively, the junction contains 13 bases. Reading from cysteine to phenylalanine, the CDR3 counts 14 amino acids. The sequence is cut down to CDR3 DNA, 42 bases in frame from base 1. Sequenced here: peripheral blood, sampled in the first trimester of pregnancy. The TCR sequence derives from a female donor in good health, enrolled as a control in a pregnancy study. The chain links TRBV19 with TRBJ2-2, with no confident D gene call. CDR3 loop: CASSVERSAGELFF. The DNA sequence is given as TGTGCCAGTAGTGTCGAGCGTTCCGCCGGGGAGCTGTTTTTT.